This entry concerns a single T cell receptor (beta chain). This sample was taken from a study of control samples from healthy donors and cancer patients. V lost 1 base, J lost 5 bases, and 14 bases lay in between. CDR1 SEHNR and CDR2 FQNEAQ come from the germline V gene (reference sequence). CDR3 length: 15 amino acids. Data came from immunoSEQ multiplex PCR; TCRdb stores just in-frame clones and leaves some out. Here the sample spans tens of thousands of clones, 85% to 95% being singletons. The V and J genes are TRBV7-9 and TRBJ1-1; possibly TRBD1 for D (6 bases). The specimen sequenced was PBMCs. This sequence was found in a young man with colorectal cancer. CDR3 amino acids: CASSLVGGFRTEAFF. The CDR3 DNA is TGTGCCAGCAGCTTAGTTGGGGGCTTCAGGACTGAAGCTTTCTTT.